These 15 T cell receptor beta chains share one sample of origin, sequenced in a study of T cell responses to AZD1222 COVID-19 vaccine. Generated by immunoSEQ multiplex PCR, the TCRdb table keeps only in-frame clones and is missing some. The sample contains tens of thousands of clones, about 90% of which appear only once. Sample: peripheral blood, taken 28 days after the second AZD1222 dose. The receptors were gathered from an adult who received the AZD1222 COVID-19 vaccine.

The CDR3 spells CASSLRTGGLSYGYTF. The CDR3 coding sequence is TGTGCCAGCTCACTGCGGACAGGGGGCTTAAGCTATGGCTACACCTTC. The chain is built from TRBV18 and TRBJ1-2, with 11 nucleotides matching TRBD1. Germline V gene data show CDR1 as KGHSH and CDR2 as LQKENI. The CDR3 spans 16 residues. V dropped 4 bases and J dropped 4; count of bases not matched to a gene: 8.

J is TRBJ1-1 and V is TRBV5-1, with D possibly matching TRBD1 (6 bases). This CDR3 comprises 18 residues. Trimming took 1 base from V and 0 from J, leaving 19 bases between them. Per the germline V gene, CDR1 is SGHRS and CDR2 is YFSETQ. DNA of the CDR3: TGCGCCAGCAGCTTGTTCCCCCAGGGGCGGAGAATGAACACTGAAGCTTTCTTT. It is translated as CASSLFPQGRRMNTEAFF.

V is TRBV5-1 and J is TRBJ1-2; maybe TRBD1 (6 bases). Germline CDR1 SGHRS, CDR2 YFSETQ. Between the trimmed V and J ends, which lost 0 bases and 5 bases, there was a span of 8 bases. This CDR3 has 13 amino acids. This CDR3 is CASSLDRAYGYTF. The CDR3 region has the DNA TGCGCCAGCAGCTTGGACAGGGCATATGGCTACACCTTC.

This rearrangement joins TRBV29-1 to TRBJ2-7; D might be TRBD1 (6 bases). The CDR3 is made up of 13 amino acids. Germline CDR1 reads SQVTM; CDR2 reads ANQGSEA. Trimming pared 6 bases from V and 6 bases from J, leaving 18 bases between. This CDR3 reads CSVMRTAQSEQYF. The CDR3 coding sequence is TGCAGCGTAATGAGGACAGCCCAGAGCGAGCAGTACTTC.

This rearrangement joins TRBV2 to TRBJ1-2, with a weak D call TRBD1 (5 bases). V was shortened by 6 bases and J by 2 bases, with 13 bases between the two germline ends. This CDR3 comprises 14 residues. Germline CDR1 and CDR2: SNHLY and FYNNEI. The CDR3 spells CASSSRQSNYGYTF. DNA for the CDR3: TGTGCCAGCAGCTCCAGACAGTCCAACTATGGCTACACCTTC.

The chain carries TRBV6-2 or TRBV6-3 and TRBJ1-2, with 7 bases matching TRBD1. Germline V CDR1 and CDR2: MNHEY, SVGEGT. The V and J ends lost 0 bases and 7 bases, in that order; junction bases with no gene match: 5. The CDR3 covers 14 residues. The CDR3 sequence is CASSYSTGSVGYTF. The CDR3 coding sequence is TGTGCCAGCAGTTACTCGACAGGGTCGGTTGGCTACACCTTC.

The table lists this clone with a count of one. The J gene is TRBJ2-2, the V gene TRBV3-1 (or the pseudogene TRBV3-2), with a tentative D call TRBD2 (5 bases). Germline V CDR1 and CDR2: LGHDT, YNNKEL (reference sequence). Between the trimmed V and J ends, which lost 5 bases and 7 bases, there was a span of 11 bases. CDR3 length equals 13 residues. CDR3 loop: CASSNRGGGELFF. The CDR3 bases are TGTGCCAGCAGCAACAGAGGAGGCGGGGAGCTGTTTTTT.

The V gene is TRBV6-2 or TRBV6-3, the J gene TRBJ1-1; 10 positions agree with TRBD1. The CDR3 contains 16 residues. From germline, CDR1 is MNHEY and CDR2 SVGEGT. V shed 5 bases, J shed 1 base, and the junction held 7 bases outside the gene matches. The CDR3 spells CASSDRGPLPNTEAFF. For the CDR3, the DNA is TGTGCCAGCAGTGACAGGGGGCCCCTACCGAACACTGAAGCTTTCTTT.

DNA of the CDR3: TGTGCCAGCAGTGCCCTACAGACCTTCGGCTCTGGAAACACCATATATTTT. Residues: CASSALQTFGSGNTIYF. This chain joins TRBV6-1 and TRBJ1-3; no definite D call. This CDR3 comprises 17 residues. The V gene's germline CDR1 is MNHNS and CDR2 SASEGT. Between the trimmed V and J ends, which lost 4 bases and 0 bases, there was a span of 16 bases.

V gene TRBV12-3 or TRBV12-4 combines with J gene TRBJ1-5; D is uncertain. V lost 2 bases and J lost 11, with 10 bases in between. The CDR3 is 12 amino acids. The CDR3 region is CASSLKLQSQHF. CDR3 nucleotide sequence: TGTGCCAGCAGTTTAAAACTGCAGTCCCAGCATTTT.

The rearrangement links TRBV6-1 to TRBJ1-2; D call uncertain. Germline values: CDR1 MNHNS, CDR2 SASEGT. The CDR3 sequence is 14 residues long. V was cut by 2 bases and J by 4 bases, with 11 bases left in between. The CDR3 nucleotides read TGTGCCAGCAGTGAATTCGGTCAGTCCTATGGCTACACCTTC. Translated: CASSEFGQSYGYTF.

The rearrangement joins TRBV4-2 to TRBJ2-7, with 7 nucleotides matching TRBD1. From germline, CDR1 is LGHNA and CDR2 YNFKEQ. With V trimmed by 3 bases and J by 2 bases, 7 bases remained unmatched. This CDR3 comprises 15 residues. CDR3 sequence: CASSQYRDSAYEQYF. DNA for the CDR3: TGTGCCAGCAGCCAGTACCGGGACAGTGCCTACGAGCAGTACTTC.

V is TRBV6-5 and J is TRBJ2-1; the D gene is possibly TRBD1 (6 bases). The CDR3 sequence is 16 residues long. Germline loops: CDR1 MNHEY, CDR2 SVGAGI. V lost 2 bases to trimming and J lost 2 bases, with 13 bases between them. The CDR3 nucleotides are TGTGCCAGCAGTTACACCGGGACATTCACCTACAATGAGCAGTTCTTC. Its translation is CASSYTGTFTYNEQFF.

The J gene is TRBJ2-3, the V gene TRBV4-1; D possibly corresponds to TRBD2 (7 bases). CDR3 length: 18 amino acids. Germline V lookup: CDR1 MGHRA, CDR2 YSYEKL. The V end was cut by 1 base, the J end by 1 base, with 18 bases between. The CDR3 sequence is CASSQAVWGGPGTDTQYF. The CDR3 DNA is TGCGCCAGCAGCCAAGCGGTGTGGGGGGGCCCGGGCACAGATACGCAGTATTTT.

The rearrangement uses TRBV7-2 and TRBJ2-2; D not certain. This CDR3 is built from 13 residues. Per germline, CDR1 SGHTA and CDR2 FQGNSA. V was cut by 5 bases and J by 5 bases, with 9 bases left in between. The CDR3 loop reads CASSPPVTGELFF. As DNA, the CDR3 is TGTGCCAGCAGCCCCCCAGTAACCGGGGAGCTGTTTTTT. The full variable domain, rest sourced from reference TRBV7-2 and TRBJ2-2, is GAGVSQSPSNKVTEKGKDVELRCDPISGHTALYWYRQSLGQGLEFLIYFQGNSAPDKSGLPSDRFSAERTGGSVSTLTIQRTQQEDSAVYLCASSPPVTGELFFGEGSRLTVL.